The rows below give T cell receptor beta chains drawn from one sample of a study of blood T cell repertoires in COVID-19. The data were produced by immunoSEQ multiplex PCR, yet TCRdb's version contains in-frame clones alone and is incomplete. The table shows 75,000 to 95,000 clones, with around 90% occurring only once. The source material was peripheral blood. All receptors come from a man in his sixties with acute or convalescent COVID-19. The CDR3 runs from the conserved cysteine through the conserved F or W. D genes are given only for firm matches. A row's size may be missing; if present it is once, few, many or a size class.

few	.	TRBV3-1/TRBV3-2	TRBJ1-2	CASSQSEMAGKGYTF	TGTGCCAGCAGCCAATCCGAGATGGCAGGGAAGGGCTACACCTTC
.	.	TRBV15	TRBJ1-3	CATSSQVNSGNTIYF	TGTGCCACCAGCAGTCAGGTCAACTCTGGAAACACCATATATTTT
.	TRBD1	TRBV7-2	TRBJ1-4	CASSLVEGAGEKLFF	TGTGCCAGCAGCTTAGTCGAGGGGGCAGGGGAAAAACTGTTTTTT
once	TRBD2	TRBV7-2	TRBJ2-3	CASSFSGGAQDTQYF	TGTGCCAGCAGCTTTAGCGGGGGGGCCCAAGATACGCAGTATTTT
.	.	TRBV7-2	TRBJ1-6	CASSLTGESPLHF	TGTGCCAGCAGCTTAACTGGGGAGTCACCCCTCCACTTT
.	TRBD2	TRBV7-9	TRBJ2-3	CASKYRDYTDTQYF	TGTGCCAGCAAATACCGGGACTACACAGATACGCAGTATTTT
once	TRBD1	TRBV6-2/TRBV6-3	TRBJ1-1	CASSDMGTGRSWMAFF	TGTGCCAGCAGTGATATGGGGACAGGGAGGAGTTGGATGGCTTTCTTT
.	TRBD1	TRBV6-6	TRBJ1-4	CASSSPGQGNEKLFF	TGTGCCAGCAGTTCTCCGGGACAGGGGAATGAAAAACTGTTTTTT
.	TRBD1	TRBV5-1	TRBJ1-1	CASSFRGPNTEAFF	TGCGCCAGCAGCTTCAGGGGGCCGAATACTGAAGCTTTCTTT
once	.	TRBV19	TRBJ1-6	CASSIGRLKGDNSPLHF	TGTGCCAGTAGTATTGGCAGACTCAAAGGGGATAATTCACCCCTCCACTTT
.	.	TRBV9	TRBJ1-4	CASSVSGGSTNEKLFF	TGTGCCAGCAGCGTATCGGGGGGTTCAACTAATGAAAAACTGTTTTTT
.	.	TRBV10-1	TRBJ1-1	CASRADRSTGTEAFF	TGCGCCAGCAGAGCTGACAGGTCTACGGGGACTGAAGCTTTCTTT
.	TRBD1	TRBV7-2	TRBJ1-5	CASSLDNRGVQPQHF	TGTGCCAGCAGCTTAGACAACAGGGGGGTTCAGCCCCAGCATTTT
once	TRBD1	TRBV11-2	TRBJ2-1	CASSSDRGVSYNEQFF	TGTGCCAGCAGCTCAGACAGGGGGGTTTCCTACAATGAGCAGTTCTTC
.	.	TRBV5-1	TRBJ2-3	CASSLAGYGTDTQYF	TGCGCCAGCAGCTTGGCAGGGTACGGCACAGATACGCAGTATTTT
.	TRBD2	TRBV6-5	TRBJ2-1	CASSPLAGSNEQFF	TGTGCCAGCAGTCCACTAGCGGGTAGTAATGAGCAGTTCTTC
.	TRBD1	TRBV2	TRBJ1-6	CASSPDRDNSPLHF	TGTGCCAGCAGTCCGGACAGGGACAACTCACCCCTCCACTTT
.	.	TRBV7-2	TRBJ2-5	CASSWGGPEETQYF	TGTGCCAGCAGCTGGGGGGGGCCGGAGGAGACCCAGTACTTC
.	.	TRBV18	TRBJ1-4	CASSPLLEEGKLFF	TGTGCCAGCTCACCCCTTTTGGAAGAGGGAAAACTGTTTTTT
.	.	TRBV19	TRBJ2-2	CASSTQGSPGELFF	TGTGCCAGTAGTACACAGGGTTCCCCCGGGGAGCTGTTTTTT
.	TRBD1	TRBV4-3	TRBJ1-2	CASSVVGQSYYGYTF	TGCGCCAGCAGCGTAGTGGGACAGTCGTACTATGGCTACACCTTC
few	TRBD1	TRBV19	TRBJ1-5	CASTPAGQGNQPQHF	TGTGCCAGTACTCCCGCTGGACAGGGGAATCAGCCCCAGCATTTT
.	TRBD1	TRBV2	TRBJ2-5	CASFEDRGQETQYF	TGTGCCAGCTTTGAGGACAGGGGTCAAGAGACCCAGTACTTC
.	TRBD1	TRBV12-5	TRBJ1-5	CASGTGQVNQPQHF	TGTGCTAGTGGTACAGGACAGGTCAATCAGCCCCAGCATTTT
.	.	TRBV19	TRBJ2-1	CASSREGAYNEQFF	TGTGCCAGTAGTAGGGAGGGGGCCTACAATGAGCAGTTCTTC
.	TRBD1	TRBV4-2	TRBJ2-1	CASSQDEGGPYNEQFF	TGTGCCAGCAGCCAAGATGAAGGGGGCCCCTACAATGAGCAGTTCTTC
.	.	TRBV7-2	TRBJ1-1	CASSPRQASREAFF	TGTGCCAGCAGCCCCCGACAGGCCTCTCGTGAAGCTTTCTTT
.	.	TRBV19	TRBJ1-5	CASSIPTEGQPQHF	TGTGCCAGTAGTATCCCCACAGAAGGCCAGCCCCAGCATTTT
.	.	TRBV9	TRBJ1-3	CASSATLADTIYF	TGTGCCAGCAGCGCGACACTGGCTGACACCATATATTTT
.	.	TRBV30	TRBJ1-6	CAWSYAATGLSSYNSPLHF	TGTGCCTGGAGTTACGCAGCGACAGGCCTGAGCTCCTATAATTCACCCCTCCACTTT
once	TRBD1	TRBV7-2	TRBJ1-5	CASSTGTASFKHF	TGTGCCAGCAGCACGGGGACAGCTAGCTTCAAGCATTTT
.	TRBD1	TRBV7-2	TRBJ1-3	CASSFLTGGNTIYF	TGTGCCAGCAGCTTCTTGACAGGGGGAAACACCATATATTTT
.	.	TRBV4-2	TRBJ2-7	CASSQAGQSVTYEQYF	TGTGCCAGCAGCCAGGCAGGACAGTCCGTTACCTACGAGCAGTACTTC
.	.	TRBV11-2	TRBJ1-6	CASSLAAGSYNSPLHF	TGTGCCAGCAGCTTAGCCGCGGGCTCCTATAATTCACCCCTCCACTTT
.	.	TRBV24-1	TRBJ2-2	CATSDFKGAGNGELFF	TGTGCCACCAGTGATTTTAAAGGGGCAGGAAACGGGGAGCTGTTTTTT
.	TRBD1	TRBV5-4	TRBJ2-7	CASTPEPGQLSYEQYF	TGTGCCAGCACCCCGGAACCGGGACAGCTTTCCTACGAGCAGTACTTC
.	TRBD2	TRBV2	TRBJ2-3	CASSEQGGSDTQYF	TGTGCCAGCAGTGAACAGGGAGGGTCAGATACGCAGTATTTT
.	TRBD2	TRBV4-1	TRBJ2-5	CASSQDATSGGGTQYF	TGCGCCAGCAGCCAAGATGCGACTAGCGGGGGAGGGACCCAGTACTTC
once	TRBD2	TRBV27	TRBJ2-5	CASSLWGGRPKETQYF	TGTGCCAGCAGTTTATGGGGGGGGAGACCCAAAGAGACCCAGTACTTC
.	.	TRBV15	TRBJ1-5	CATSRAEGRFGQPQHF	TGTGCCACCAGCAGAGCGGAGGGTAGGTTCGGGCAGCCCCAGCATTTT
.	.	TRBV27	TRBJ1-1	CASSFGQGTANTEAFF	TGTGCCAGCAGTTTTGGGCAGGGGACGGCGAACACTGAAGCTTTCTTT
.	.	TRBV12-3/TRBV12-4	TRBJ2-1	CASSFGTEQFF	TGTGCCAGCAGTTTTGGGACAGAGCAGTTCTTC
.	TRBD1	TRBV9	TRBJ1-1	CASSGGTGGYTEAFF	TGTGCCAGCAGCGGTGGGACAGGGGGATACACTGAAGCTTTCTTT
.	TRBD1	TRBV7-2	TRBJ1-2	CASSPQDRANYGYTF	TGTGCCAGCAGCCCCCAAGACAGGGCTAACTATGGCTACACCTTC
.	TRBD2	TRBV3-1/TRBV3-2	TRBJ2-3	CASSQDSGGLSSTDTQYF	TGTGCCAGCAGCCAGGACAGCGGGGGGCTATCGAGCACAGATACGCAGTATTTT